Shown below are 32 T cell receptor beta chains from a single sample sequenced in a study of T cells in Graves' hyperthyroidism and ophthalmopathy. RNA transcripts provided the source from which TCR beta CDR3 regions were amplified. The HTBI primer set served for first-round RT-PCR of the TCR CDR3. TCRdb fed the multiplex PCR reads into MiXCR, producing one record per CDR3 protein. The sample has about 400,000 distinct CDR3 sequences, about 15% seen once. Source material: blood. The source of these receptors is a woman in her thirties with Graves' hyperthyroidism.

Note on this clonotype: This CDR3 is missing its conserved last phenylalanine or tryptophan, likely due to a read error. The rearrangement joins TRBV2 to TRBJ1-3, with TRBD1 as a possible D gene (6 bases). This CDR3 region has 19 residues. The germline gives CDR1 SNHLY, CDR2 FYNNEI. The ends were cut back, 2 bases at V and 0 bases at J, with 20 bases in the middle. The CDR3 here is CASSEYRQGLKGSGNTIYS. The CDR3, as DNA: TGTGCCAGCAGTGAATATCGGCAGGGGTTGAAGGGCTCTGGAAACACCATATATTCT.

This clonotype was seen many times. This chain connects TRBV24-1 to TRBJ2-5; TRBD1 aligns across 7 bases. The CDR3 totals 17 residues. Germline V gene data show CDR1 as KGHDR and CDR2 as SFDVKD. With 4 bases clipped from V and 2 bases from J, the junction kept 12 bases outside the gene matches. The CDR3 DNA follows: TGTGCCACCAGTGACCCCCACCGGGACAGAGAACAAGAGACCCAGTACTTC. The encoded protein is CATSDPHRDREQETQYF.

The sample holds a few counts of this clonotype. This chain connects TRBV5-6 to TRBJ2-3; 8 nucleotides align to TRBD2. The germline V gene encodes CDR1 SGHDT and CDR2 YYEEEE. Germline trimming cut 5 bases from V and 2 bases from J; bases unmatched to any gene: 7. The CDR3 is 15 residues long. The CDR3 sequence: CASRIILADTDTQYF. In DNA form, the CDR3 reads TGTGCCAGCAGAATAATACTAGCGGACACAGATACGCAGTATTTT.

The table lists this clonotype with many counts. The rearrangement links TRBV7-6 to TRBJ2-3; weak D call: TRBD2 (5 bases). CDR1 and CDR2 (germline): SGHVS, FNYEAQ. The V gene lost 3 bases and the J gene lost 4 bases, with 20 bases spanning the gap. CDR3 length: 17 amino acids. CDR3 in amino acids: CASSLSYPGGGSDTQYF. CDR3 bases: TGTGCCAGCAGCTTGAGTTATCCCGGTGGAGGCTCAGATACGCAGTATTTT.

This chain links TRBV29-1 with TRBJ2-7, with D tentatively TRBD2 (5 bases). CDR3 length equals 14 residues. The germline V and J ends were trimmed by 6 bases and 1 base, with 16 bases remaining between them. Germline loops: CDR1 SQVTM, CDR2 ANQGSEA. Written as DNA, the CDR3 is TGCAGCGTGGAAAGCGACTACGATTCCTACGAGCAGTACTTC. Translating gives CSVESDYDSYEQYF.

J is TRBJ2-5 and V is TRBV7-9; TRBD1 is a possible D gene (6 bases). This CDR3 is 13 amino acids long. V lost 5 bases to trimming and J lost 4 bases, with 11 bases between them. Germline V gene lookup returns CDR1 SEHNR and CDR2 FQNEAQ (reference sequence). The CDR3 DNA is TGTGCCAGCAGCGTCAGGGGTCTAGAGACCCAGTACTTC. Translation: CASSVRGLETQYF.

A note on this clonotype: A junction end diverges from the germline sequence, so it may reflect a read error. The chain couples TRBV3-1 to TRBJ1-4, with 9 positions matching TRBD1. There are 18 residues in the CDR3. Germline V lookup: CDR1 LGHDT, CDR2 YNNKEL (reference sequence). The CDR3 bases are TGTGCCAACAGCCAAGATCGTCCGTTGGACAGGGGTGGAGAAAAACTGTTTTTT. Its protein product is CANSQDRPLDRGGEKLFF.

This chain uses TRBV7-9 with TRBJ2-2; weak D call: TRBD2 (5 bases). V lost 6 bases and J 1 base, leaving 12 bases between the germline ends. Germline V CDR1 and CDR2: SEHNR, FQNEAQ (reference sequence). CDR3 length: 15 amino acids. The CDR3 DNA reads as TGTGCCAGCAGGAAAAGCGGAAGGAACACCGGGGAGCTGTTTTTT. Residues: CASRKSGRNTGELFF.

This clonotype was seen only a few times. The chain is built from TRBV7-2 and TRBJ2-7; the match to TRBD2 covers 10 bases. The germline CDR1 and CDR2 sequences are SGHTA and FQGNSA. Unmatched junction bases numbered 11, after V lost 1 base and J lost 5 bases. The CDR3 is 17 amino acids. CDR3 DNA sequence: TGTGCCAGCAGCTTAGTGTCCGCTAGCGGGAGAAGGAACGAGCAGTACTTC. It is translated as CASSLVSASGRRNEQYF.

There are a few counts of this clonotype. CDR3 nucleotides: TGTGCCAGCACAAGGGTATCTAATGAAAAACTGTTTTTT. Translation: CASTRVSNEKLFF. This rearrangement joins TRBV12-3 or TRBV12-4 to TRBJ1-4; D is uncertain. CDR3 size: 13 residues. V was clipped by 7 bases and J by 3 bases, with 9 bases between them.

This clonotype was counted at least ten times. V usage is TRBV28 and J usage is TRBJ2-5; 8 bases line up with TRBD1. The V gene's germline CDR1 is MDHEN and CDR2 SYDVKM. This CDR3 has 14 amino acids. The V segment lost 2 bases and the J segment 4 bases; nucleotides outside the gene matches: 3. The CDR3 sequence is CASSLPTGVETQYF. CDR3 DNA sequence: TGTGCCAGCAGTTTACCGACAGGGGTAGAGACCCAGTACTTC.

The rearrangement joins TRBV11-1 to TRBJ2-7; 10 bases line up with TRBD1. Germline loops: CDR1 SGHAT, CDR2 FQDESV (reference sequence). Germline trimming cut 4 bases from V and 2 bases from J; bases unmatched to any gene: 5. CDR3 length: 15 amino acids. In DNA, the CDR3 is TGTGCCAGCAGCTCCGGGACAGGGGCAACCTACGAGCAGTACTTC. Protein: CASSSGTGATYEQYF.

This rearrangement joins TRBV28 to TRBJ2-7, with 9 bases fitting TRBD1. V dropped 11 bases and J dropped 2; count of bases not matched to a gene: 10. Looked up from germline, CDR1 is MDHEN and CDR2 is SYDVKM. This CDR3 comprises 14 residues. This chain's CDR3 is CACKLRDRAYEQYF. The CDR3 bases are TGTGCCTGTAAGCTCCGGGACAGGGCCTACGAGCAGTACTTC.

The chain has TRBV6-1 and TRBJ1-4; 9 bases map to TRBD1. The V and J ends lost 2 bases and 8 bases, in that order; junction bases with no gene match: 6. The CDR3 sequence is 15 residues long. The germline gives CDR1 MNHNS, CDR2 SASEGT. CDR3 DNA: TGTGCCAGCAGTGAAAGAGGGACAGGGAGAGAAAAACTGTTTTTT. This translates into CASSERGTGREKLFF.

This chain connects TRBV9 to TRBJ2-4, with 8 positions matching TRBD2. The germline V gene encodes CDR1 SGDLS and CDR2 YYNGEE. This CDR3 has 16 residues. J lost 3 bases, V lost 0 bases, and 5 bases had no gene match. CDR3 protein: CASSVAAGGVKNIQYF. CDR3 coding DNA: TGTGCCAGCAGCGTAGCTGCGGGAGGAGTCAAAAACATTCAGTACTTC. Based on the CDR3 plus reference TRBV9 and TRBJ2-4, the full variable domain is DSGVTQTPKHLITATGQRVTLRCSPRSGDLSVYWYQQSLDQGLQFLIQYYNGEERAKGNILERFSAQQFPDLHSELNLSSLELGDSALYFCASSVAAGGVKNIQYFGAGTRLSVL.

As for this clonotype: A junction end diverges from the germline sequence, so it may reflect a read error. The V gene is TRBV3-1, the J gene TRBJ2-1; 10 bases map to TRBD1. The CDR3 consists of 15 residues. Germline lookup yields CDR1 LGHDT and CDR2 YNNKEL (reference sequence). The DNA of the CDR3 is TGTGCCTGCAGCCAGGGGACAGGGGACTACAATGAGCAGTTCTTC. Translating gives CACSQGTGDYNEQFF.

Worth noting for this clonotype: A much larger clone differs from this one at a single base, so this may be a read error. This chain links TRBV12-3 or TRBV12-4 with TRBJ2-4; the match to TRBD2 covers 8 bases. The DNA end lines up better with TRBJ2-1; the J call may be wrong. This CDR3 contains 14 residues. In DNA, the CDR3 is TGTGCCAGCGCGGTAGCGGGATCCAAAAACATTCAGTTCTTC. It is translated as CASAVAGSKNIQFF.

This clonotype was seen at least ten times. The rearrangement uses TRBV24-1 and TRBJ2-1; tentative D call: TRBD2 (5 bases). This CDR3 is built from 18 residues. The V end was cut by 1 base, the J end by 2 bases, with 17 bases between. Per the germline V gene, CDR1 is KGHDR and CDR2 is SFDVKD. The CDR3 here is CATSDLGGRGKAYNEQFF. The CDR3 coding sequence is TGTGCCACCAGTGATTTAGGTGGGAGAGGGAAAGCCTACAATGAGCAGTTCTTC.

The chain joins TRBV6-5 to TRBJ2-1, with D perhaps TRBD2 (6 bases). The germline V gene has CDR1 MNHEY and CDR2 SVGAGI. The CDR3 runs 13 residues. The V end lost 4 bases, the J end lost 10 bases, and 14 bases lay between the germline ends. CDR3 coding DNA: TGTGCCAGCAGTTTGGAGGGATCCTACGAGCAGTTCTTC. Its translation: CASSLEGSYEQFF.

This clonotype was observed a handful of times. The CDR3 here is CASSVQQRNRVSPLHF. The CDR3, as DNA: TGTGCCAGCAGCGTCCAGCAACGGAACAGGGTATCACCCCTCCACTTT. The V gene is TRBV9, the J gene TRBJ1-6, with D possibly being TRBD1 (6 bases). The CDR3 is 16 amino acids. CDR1 and CDR2 (germline): SGDLS, YYNGEE. The V end lost 2 bases, the J end lost 10 bases, and 19 bases lay between the germline ends.

V usage is TRBV6-1 and J usage is TRBJ2-7; D gene uncertain. V lost 7 bases to trimming and J lost 0 bases, with 10 bases between them. CDR1 is MNHNS, CDR2 SASEGT, per germline. This CDR3 is built from 13 residues. In DNA form, the CDR3 reads TGTGCCAGCACGCACATGAGCTCCTACGAGCAGTACTTC. This translates into CASTHMSSYEQYF.

This clonotype was found a few times. The rearrangement uses TRBV20-1 and TRBJ1-1, with D possibly TRBD1 on 6 matching bases. V gave up 5 bases and J gave up 2 bases, with 12 bases separating them. This CDR3 spans 13 amino acids. Germline V CDR1 and CDR2: DFQATT, SNEGSKA (reference sequence). The CDR3 DNA is TGCAGTGCTGCGAGGACAGATAACACTGAAGCTTTCTTT. Translation gives CSAARTDNTEAFF.

Many counts were recorded for this clonotype. The rearrangement uses TRBV6-2 or TRBV6-3 and TRBJ2-1, with TRBD2 matching over 13 bases. The CDR3 runs 16 residues. The germline gives CDR1 MNHEY, CDR2 SVGEGT. V lost 6 bases, J lost 2 bases, and 4 bases stayed unmatched. The CDR3 bases are TGTGCCAGCAGAACTAGCGGGAGGGCGACCTACAATGAGCAGTTCTTC. It specifies CASRTSGRATYNEQFF.

This clonotype was detected many times. The J gene is TRBJ2-1, the V gene TRBV11-2; D is perhaps TRBD2 (5 bases). Trimming removed 1 base at V and 2 bases at J, with 9 bases between. CDR3 length equals 15 residues. Germline V gives CDR1 SGHAT, CDR2 FQNNGV. CDR3 residues: CASSLALGPYNEQFF. In DNA, the CDR3 is TGTGCCAGCAGCTTAGCACTAGGCCCCTACAATGAGCAGTTCTTC.

This clonotype was detected only a few times. The genes are TRBV20-1 and TRBJ2-7; the match to TRBD1 covers 11 bases. Germline CDR1 DFQATT, CDR2 SNEGSKA (reference sequence). The CDR3 extends over 16 amino acids. Losses at the gene ends were 0 bases for V and 2 bases for J; bases not matched to a gene: 6. CDR3: CSARDFGTGGPYEQYF. DNA for the CDR3: TGCAGTGCTAGAGACTTTGGGACAGGGGGTCCCTACGAGCAGTACTTC.

V usage is TRBV7-2 and J usage is TRBJ2-7; D ambiguous. The V end was cut by 1 base, the J end by 6 bases, with 13 bases between. This CDR3 contains 14 residues. Germline V CDR1 and CDR2: SGHTA, FQGNSA. The CDR3 protein is CASSLEFYGAEQYF. The CDR3 nucleotides read TGTGCCAGCAGCTTAGAGTTCTATGGAGCCGAGCAGTACTTC.

This chain joins TRBV20-1 and TRBJ1-1, with D hard to call. V lost 3 bases to trimming and J lost 6 bases, with 17 bases between them. The CDR3 has 14 amino acids. Germline V gene sequence: CDR1 DFQATT, CDR2 SNEGSKA (reference sequence). The CDR3 nucleotides are TGCAGTGCTAGTTCCCTGACGGGGATTGCTGAAGCTTTCTTT. Protein sequence: CSASSLTGIAEAFF.

This clonotype was observed a handful of times. The chain is built from TRBV30 and TRBJ2-7, with D perhaps TRBD2 (5 bases). CDR3 length: 14 residues. Germline V lookup: CDR1 GTSNPN, CDR2 SVGIG (reference sequence). The V end lost 3 bases, the J end lost 3 bases, and 15 bases lay between the germline ends. CDR3 in amino acids: CAWSSSKTGYEQYF. The DNA for the CDR3 is TGTGCCTGGAGCTCTAGCAAGACGGGCTACGAGCAGTACTTC.

This clonotype occurred a few times. The chain employs TRBV10-3 and TRBJ2-3; TRBD1 matches at 11 bases. Germline assignment: CDR1 ENHRY and CDR2 SYGVKD. This CDR3 has 15 amino acids. J was trimmed by 3 bases and V by 4 bases; bases with no gene match: 3. CDR3 coding DNA: TGTGCCATCAGTGTTGGACAGGGGGCAACAGATACGCAGTATTTT. Its translation is CAISVGQGATDTQYF.

Points on this clonotype: A much larger clone is a single base away; this may be a read error. V usage is TRBV2 and J usage is TRBJ2-1; a weak D match, TRBD1 (6 bases). The CDR3 extends over 15 amino acids. Trimming took off 11 bases at V and 10 bases at J, with 27 bases between the two ends. The germline CDR1 and CDR2 sequences are SNHLY and FYNNEI. This CDR3 reads CAGTPSSIRGKEQFF. The CDR3 DNA reads as TGTGCCGGCACACCTTCCTCAATTAGGGGGAAGGAGCAGTTCTTC.

This rearrangement joins TRBV7-2 to TRBJ2-1; TRBD1 matches at 7 bases. From germline, CDR1 is SGHTA and CDR2 FQGNSA. The V gene end was trimmed by 4 bases and the J gene end by 2 bases; junction bases not matched to a gene: 5. This CDR3 has 15 amino acids. The CDR3 DNA reads as TGTGCCAGCAGCTACGACAGGGATACCTACAATGAGCAGTTCTTC. Translating it yields CASSYDRDTYNEQFF.

In its sample, this clonotype was seen many times. V is TRBV3-1 and J is TRBJ1-1; tentative D call: TRBD1 (5 bases). The CDR3 covers 16 residues. V was clipped by 1 base and J by 3 bases, with 15 bases between them. Germline CDR1 is LGHDT and CDR2 is YNNKEL (reference sequence). The CDR3 region has the DNA TGTGCCAGCAGCCAAGCGGGGGGGGGTTCTTACACTGAAGCTTTCTTT. This sequence encodes CASSQAGGGSYTEAFF. The variable domain in full, with the rest retrieved from reference TRBV3-1 and TRBJ1-1, is DTAVSQTPKYLVTQMGNDKSIKCEQNLGHDTMYWYKQDSKKFLKIMFSYNNKELIINETVPNRFSPKSPDKAHLNLHINSLELGDSAVYFCASSQAGGGSYTEAFFGQGTRLTVV.